These 22 T cell receptor beta chains were all obtained from the same sample, sequenced in a study of radiotherapy plus CTLA-4 blockade in lung cancer. Sequenced by immunoSEQ multiplex PCR; TCRdb stores in-frame clones only, minus some. The sample includes 40,000 to 55,000 clones, around nine tenths seen only once; the top ten take 15% to 20%. The sequenced sample was peripheral blood, obtained from a patient treated with radiotherapy plus ipilimumab. The receptors were gathered from a human donor with non-small cell lung cancer that progressed on radiotherapy plus ipilimumab. Some clones in this sample may be carry-over from other donors' samples.

This chain connects TRBV4-3 to TRBJ2-2; 8 nucleotides match TRBD2. The CDR3 loop spans 14 amino acids. Germline CDR1 and CDR2: LGHNA and YSLEER. The CDR3 loop is CVSGGGGRTGELFF. The CDR3 nucleotides read TGCGTATCGGGGGGCGGGGGGCGCACCGGGGAGCTGTTTTTT.

The chain uses TRBV27 and TRBJ2-5; 8 bases agree with TRBD2. The CDR3 runs 16 residues. The germline V gene encodes CDR1 MNHEY and CDR2 SMNVEV (reference sequence). V lost 2 bases to trimming and J lost 7 bases; unmatched junction nucleotides: 12. The CDR3 reads CASSLKEGLAGSTQYF. As DNA, the CDR3 is TGTGCCAGCAGTTTAAAGGAAGGACTAGCCGGCTCGACCCAGTACTTC.

V usage is TRBV7-3 and J usage is TRBJ1-5, with TRBD1 matching 10 bases. After removal of 4 bases from V and 4 bases from J, the junction contained 10 bases not matched to a gene. Germline values: CDR1 SGHTA, CDR2 FQGTGA. The CDR3 spans 17 residues. DNA for the CDR3: TGTGCCAGCAGCTCCCCCGCGGACAGGGGGAAAAATCAGCCCCAGCATTTT. It is translated as CASSSPADRGKNQPQHF.

This rearrangement joins TRBV1 to TRBJ2-7; the table calls TRBD2, which could not be checked here. TRBV1 is labeled a pseudogene. The CDR3 totals 17 residues. CDR3 nucleotide sequence: TGCACCAGCAGCCAAGAGACTAGCGGGGGGGCCTTTAACGAGCAGTACTTC. Translating gives CTSSQETSGGAFNEQYF.

The chain carries TRBV19 and TRBJ1-4; no clear D. V was shortened by 6 bases and J by 8 bases, with 13 bases between the two germline ends. The CDR3 loop spans 13 amino acids. The germline CDR1 and CDR2 sequences are LNHDA and SQIVND (reference sequence). The CDR3 DNA is TGTGCCAGTAGAGATTCGTCGGAGGAAAAACTGTTTTTT. It yields the protein CASRDSSEEKLFF.

V is TRBV12-5 and J is TRBJ2-3; D may be TRBD1 (6 bases). The CDR3 runs 14 residues. CDR1 and CDR2 (germline): LGHNT, FRNRAP. Between the trimmed V and J ends, which lost 8 bases and 0 bases, there was a span of 12 bases. CDR3 bases: TGTGCTAGTTTACGCGGACAGAGCACAGATACGCAGTATTTT. This translates into CASLRGQSTDTQYF.

This chain connects TRBV7-9 to TRBJ1-1; possibly TRBD1 for D (6 bases). The V gene lost 1 base and the J gene lost 5 bases, with 20 bases spanning the gap. Germline V gene data show CDR1 as SEHNR and CDR2 as FQNEAQ (reference sequence). The CDR3 consists of 17 residues. CDR3 region: CASSLGELDREGTEAFF. The CDR3 nucleotides are TGTGCCAGCAGCTTAGGGGAGCTGGACAGAGAGGGAACTGAAGCTTTCTTT. Full variable domain (outside the CDR3, taken from reference TRBV7-9 and TRBJ1-1): DTGVSQNPRHKITKRGQNVTFRCDPISEHNRLYWYRQTLGQGPEFLTYFQNEAQLEKSRLLSDRFSAERPKGSFSTLEIQRTEQGDSAMYLCASSLGELDREGTEAFFGQGTRLTVV.

This clone has only one observation. The chain is built from TRBV7-2 and TRBJ2-7; 9 nucleotides line up with TRBD1. V lost 5 bases to trimming and J lost 1 base; unmatched junction nucleotides: 9. This CDR3 is built from 16 residues. Germline V gene sequence: CDR1 SGHTA, CDR2 FQGNSA. The CDR3 sequence: CASSPQAGTGSYEQYF. CDR3 nucleotides: TGTGCCAGCAGCCCCCAAGCCGGGACAGGGTCCTACGAGCAGTACTTC.

The chain recombines TRBV30 with TRBJ2-1; D gene unclear. The V end was cut by 0 bases, the J end by 8 bases, with 5 bases between. Germline V gene data show CDR1 as GTSNPN and CDR2 as SVGIG (reference sequence). The CDR3 runs 11 residues. This CDR3 is CAWSVLYEQFF. The CDR3 region has the DNA TGTGCCTGGAGTGTACTATATGAGCAGTTCTTC.

V is TRBV15 and J is TRBJ1-2, with 7 bases identical to TRBD1. The CDR3 has 14 residues. Germline loops: CDR1 LNHNV, CDR2 YYDKDF (reference sequence). V trimming: 0 bases; J trimming: 4 bases; junction bases outside the gene matches: 2. DNA of the CDR3: TGTGCCACCAGCAGAGAGGCAGGGGGCTATGGCTACACCTTC. Translated: CATSREAGGYGYTF.

This sequence joins TRBV27 and TRBJ2-1; D is undetermined. This CDR3 contains 19 residues. The V gene lost 5 bases and the J gene lost 4 bases, with 27 bases spanning the gap. The germline V gene has CDR1 MNHEY and CDR2 SMNVEV (reference sequence). This CDR3 reads CASSPNLRMRALPYNEQFF. The CDR3, as DNA: TGTGCCAGCAGTCCAAACTTGCGAATGCGAGCCTTACCGTACAATGAGCAGTTCTTC.

The chain has TRBV30 and TRBJ1-3, with D possibly being TRBD1 (5 bases). V lost 0 bases to trimming and J lost 0 bases, with 12 bases between them. The germline V gene has CDR1 GTSNPN and CDR2 SVGIG (reference sequence). The CDR3 is made up of 16 amino acids. As DNA, the CDR3 is TGTGCCTGGAGTGTACGCCGGGGGTACTCTGGAAACACCATATATTTT. Translating gives CAWSVRRGYSGNTIYF.

This clone turned up a few times. The chain links TRBV9 to TRBJ2-3, with D possibly being TRBD2 (5 bases). The germline V and J ends were trimmed by 4 bases and 4 bases, with 7 bases remaining between them. The CDR3 is 12 amino acids. Germline lookup yields CDR1 SGDLS and CDR2 YYNGEE. Here the CDR3 reads CASSTLADTQYF. The DNA of the CDR3 is TGTGCCAGCAGCACACTAGCAGATACGCAGTATTTT. The full variable domain, with the rest looked up from reference TRBV9 and TRBJ2-3, is DSGVTQTPKHLITATGQRVTLRCSPRSGDLSVYWYQQSLDQGLQFLIQYYNGEERAKGNILERFSAQQFPDLHSELNLSSLELGDSALYFCASSTLADTQYFGPGTRLTVL.

The genes are TRBV27 and TRBJ2-3; D might be TRBD1 (5 bases). V was cut by 6 bases and J by 5 bases, with 9 bases left in between. Germline lookup yields CDR1 MNHEY and CDR2 SMNVEV (reference sequence). The CDR3 totals 12 residues. DNA of the CDR3: TGTGCCAGCAGGGGGCAGGTAGATACGCAGTATTTT. It translates to CASRGQVDTQYF.

This clone has just a few counts. This chain joins TRBV6-1 and TRBJ2-2; D is possibly TRBD2 (6 bases). The germline V gene encodes CDR1 MNHNS and CDR2 SASEGT. CDR3 size: 14 residues. Between the trimmed V and J ends, which lost 2 bases and 7 bases, there was a span of 11 bases. The CDR3, as DNA: TGTGCCAGCAGTGAATTGTCGGGGGTCGGGGAGCTGTTTTTT. Its protein product is CASSELSGVGELFF.

The chain combines TRBV5-5 with TRBJ1-5; 9 bases are a match to TRBD1. Germline V gene lookup returns CDR1 SGHKS and CDR2 YYEKEE (reference sequence). After removal of 3 bases from V and 1 base from J, the junction contained 2 bases not matched to a gene. The CDR3 contains 15 residues. The CDR3 sequence: CASSSGTGSNQPQHF. For the CDR3, the DNA is TGTGCCAGCAGCTCGGGGACAGGGAGCAATCAGCCCCAGCATTTT. Combining the CDR3 with reference TRBV5-5 and TRBJ1-5 gives the whole variable domain DAGVTQSPTHLIKTRGQQVTLRCSPISGHKSVSWYQQVLGQGPQFIFQYYEKEERGRGNFPDRFSARQFPNYSSELNVNALLLGDSALYLCASSSGTGSNQPQHFGDGTRLSIL.

The J gene is TRBJ2-7, the V gene TRBV15; unclear D gene. Trimming stripped 7 bases from V and 2 bases from J, with 18 bases between. Germline assignment: CDR1 LNHNV and CDR2 YYDKDF (reference sequence). The length of the CDR3 is 15 residues. The chain's CDR3 is CATTLPPRRTYEQYF. As DNA, the CDR3 is TGTGCCACCACCCTACCACCTAGGCGTACCTACGAGCAGTACTTC.

The CDR3 DNA reads as TGTGCCAGCAGTCGGGGGCGAGACAGGGTGGTAAATGAGCAGTTCTTC. Amino acids: CASSRGRDRVVNEQFF. The chain couples TRBV5-4 to TRBJ2-1; tentatively, D is TRBD1 (7 bases). The CDR3 runs to 16 residues. The V and J ends lost 5 bases and 7 bases respectively, with 22 bases between them. Germline loops: CDR1 SGHNT, CDR2 YYREEE (reference sequence).

The chain links TRBV2 to TRBJ1-1; D is undetermined. Germline CDR1 SNHLY, CDR2 FYNNEI. The CDR3 has 12 residues. Trimming took 8 bases from V and 0 from J, leaving 7 bases between them. The DNA of the CDR3 is TGTGCCAGCCCCAGGATGAACACTGAAGCTTTCTTT. Protein product: CASPRMNTEAFF.

The chain carries TRBV27 and TRBJ2-3, with 8 positions matching TRBD1. The CDR3 runs 13 residues. Trimming removed 5 bases from V and 11 bases from J; junction bases left unmatched: 9. The germline gives CDR1 MNHEY, CDR2 SMNVEV (reference sequence). Here the CDR3 DNA reads TGTGCCAGCAGTCTAGGACAGGGCCGGGGGCAGTATTTT. The encoded protein is CASSLGQGRGQYF.

The chain combines TRBV19 with TRBJ2-3; the match to TRBD2 covers 7 bases. This CDR3 is 15 amino acids long. Germline CDR1 reads LNHDA; CDR2 reads SQIVND (reference sequence). The J segment lost 3 bases and the V segment lost 3 bases, leaving 6 bases of the junction unmatched. The DNA for the CDR3 is TGTGCCAGTAGTATGAGGCGGGAGCGAACAGATACGCAGTATTTT. Its translation is CASSMRRERTDTQYF. The variable domain in full, completed from reference TRBV19 and TRBJ2-3, reads DGGITQSPKYLFRKEGQNVTLSCEQNLNHDAMYWYRQDPGQGLRLIYYSQIVNDFQKGDIAEGYSVSREKKESFPLTVTSAQKNPTAFYLCASSMRRERTDTQYFGPGTRLTVL.

The chain is built from TRBV10-2 and TRBJ2-1, with TRBD2 identical over 11 bases. V was pared by 2 bases and J by 10 bases, with 10 bases of the junction left unmatched. The germline V gene encodes CDR1 WSHSY and CDR2 SAAADI. The CDR3 contains 16 residues. The DNA for the CDR3 is TGCGCCAGCAGTGAGGAAGTAGCGGGAGGGCCTAACGAGCAGTTCTTC. Residues: CASSEEVAGGPNEQFF.